The source of this T cell receptor (beta chain) is a study of early T cells in non-severe SARS-CoV-2 infection. Study-wide points: Anti-spike CD8 responses were favored by VDJdb matching, which missed private and CD4 specificities.

Researchers attached unique molecular identifiers to individual cDNA molecules. TCRdb re-analysed the 5' RACE reads in MiXCR, keeping a single row per CDR3 protein. The sample lists more than 95,000 distinct CDR3 sequences; roughly 15% were seen once. In its sample, this clonotype was seen a few times. What it binds is not known. Source material: whole blood. The TCR originated in an adult who was a healthcare worker with PCR-confirmed SARS-CoV-2 infection or an uninfected control (not recorded which).

CDR3 coding DNA: TGTGCCAGCAGCGGGGGCAGGGGCTATGGCTACACCTTC. Amino acid sequence: CASSGGRGYGYTF. The rearrangement uses TRBV27 and TRBJ1-2, with D maybe TRBD1 (6 bases). Germline loops: CDR1 MNHEY, CDR2 SMNVEV (reference sequence). V was pared by 6 bases and J by 4 bases, with 12 bases between. This CDR3 is 13 amino acids long.